The 27 T cell receptor beta chains in this list originate from one sample, sequenced in a study of cytomegalovirus exposure and HLA in healthy donors. The assay was immunoSEQ multiplex PCR, and TCRdb's table has in-frame clones only and misses some. The sample records some 110,000 clones, 70% to 90% being singletons. The sequencing sample was made of PBMCs. These receptors all stem from a man younger than 30 in good health and CMV-seronegative.

The chain links TRBV29-1 to TRBJ1-1; 8 nucleotides match TRBD1. This CDR3 is 15 amino acids long. Looked up from germline, CDR1 is SQVTM and CDR2 is ANQGSEA. V dropped 7 bases and J dropped 4; count of bases not matched to a gene: 14. CDR3 region: CSAEGRGLAFTEAFF. The CDR3 DNA sequence: TGCAGCGCCGAGGGCAGGGGGCTAGCGTTCACTGAAGCTTTCTTT.

The chain has TRBV7-7 and TRBJ2-5; no clear D. V was cut by 3 bases and J by 1 base, with 12 bases left in between. Germline V gene data show CDR1 as SSHAT and CDR2 as FNYEAQ (reference sequence). This CDR3 has 15 residues. CDR3 sequence reads: CASSFGQATQETQYF. CDR3 nucleotide sequence: TGTGCCAGCAGCTTTGGGCAGGCTACCCAAGAGACCCAGTACTTC. Supplemented by reference TRBV7-7 and TRBJ2-5, the full variable domain reads GAGVSQSPRYKVTKRGQDVTLRCDPISSHATLYWYQQALGQGPEFLTYFNYEAQPDKSGLPSDRFSAERPEGSISTLTIQRTEQRDSAMYRCASSFGQATQETQYFGPGTRLLVL.

The genes are TRBV15 and TRBJ2-1; TRBD1 is a possible D gene (5 bases). This CDR3 is built from 18 residues. Trimming removed 0 bases at V and 0 bases at J, with 15 bases between. From germline, CDR1 is LNHNV and CDR2 YYDKDF (reference sequence). The CDR3 DNA sequence: TGTGCCACCAGCAGAGATCTTGGGGCCGAAAGCTCCTACAATGAGCAGTTCTTC. Its translation: CATSRDLGAESSYNEQFF. Full variable domain (outside the CDR3, taken from reference TRBV15 and TRBJ2-1): DAMVIQNPRYQVTQFGKPVTLSCSQTLNHNVMYWYQQKSSQAPKLLFHYYDKDFNNEADTPDNFQSRRPNTSFCFLDIRSPGLGDTAMYLCATSRDLGAESSYNEQFFGPGTRLTVL.

V usage is TRBV7-2 and J usage is TRBJ1-5; 8 bases line up with TRBD1. The junction had 7 bases not matched to a gene; V was cut back by 5 bases and J by 7 bases. This CDR3 has 14 amino acids. CDR1 is SGHTA, CDR2 FQGNSA, per germline. This chain's CDR3 is CASSIGQGGQPQHF. The CDR3 DNA reads TGTGCCAGCAGCATAGGACAGGGTGGCCAGCCCCAGCATTTT. The entire variable domain, with the rest obtained from reference TRBV7-2 and TRBJ1-5, is as follows: GAGVSQSPSNKVTEKGKDVELRCDPISGHTALYWYRQSLGQGLEFLIYFQGNSAPDKSGLPSDRFSAERTGGSVSTLTIQRTQQEDSAVYLCASSIGQGGQPQHFGDGTRLSIL.

This chain joins TRBV9 and TRBJ1-1; the D is unclear. This CDR3 is 14 amino acids long. V was trimmed by 6 bases and J by 4 bases, leaving 16 bases between them. CDR1 is SGDLS, CDR2 YYNGEE, per germline. CDR3 region: CASNSPPGSTEAFF. The CDR3 region has the DNA TGTGCCAGCAACTCCCCCCCGGGGAGCACTGAAGCTTTCTTT.

V and J are TRBV5-4 and TRBJ2-1; 7 bases are shared with TRBD1. V gave up 4 bases and J gave up 6 bases; unmatched junction bases: 10. The CDR3 runs 15 residues. Germline V gene sequence: CDR1 SGHNT, CDR2 YYREEE (reference sequence). The CDR3 DNA reads as TGTGCCAGCAGCAGGGACAGACGATCGGGCAATGAGCAGTTCTTC. Protein sequence: CASSRDRRSGNEQFF.

In this sample, this clone turned up a few times. V and J are TRBV28 and TRBJ2-7; 8 bases align to TRBD1. The CDR3 loop spans 14 amino acids. J gave up 2 bases and V 4 bases, and 4 bases lay outside the gene matches. The germline gives CDR1 MDHEN, CDR2 SYDVKM. The CDR3 DNA reads as TGTGCCAGCAGTTCGACAGGGGCGACCTACGAGCAGTACTTC. Translation: CASSSTGATYEQYF. The variable domain in full, with the rest retrieved from reference TRBV28 and TRBJ2-7, is DVKVTQSSRYLVKRTGEKVFLECVQDMDHENMFWYRQDPGLGLRLIYFSYDVKMKEKGDIPEGYSVSREKKERFSLILESASTNQTSMYLCASSSTGATYEQYFGPGTRLTVT.

The genes are TRBV28 and TRBJ2-1, with D maybe TRBD1 (5 bases). The CDR3 sequence is 14 residues long. Deletions cut 3 bases from V and 6 bases from J, with 12 bases between. Germline V gives CDR1 MDHEN, CDR2 SYDVKM. The CDR3 DNA reads TGTGCCAGCAGTTTTGCTCGGACAAGCAATGAGCAGTTCTTC. Translating it yields CASSFARTSNEQFF.

The chain combines TRBV5-1 with TRBJ1-1; D is unclear. The CDR3 extends over 13 amino acids. In germline, CDR1 is SGHRS, CDR2 YFSETQ. Trimming took off 4 bases at V and 2 bases at J, with 9 bases between the two ends. CDR3 bases: TGCGCCAGCAGCCTCAGACTAAACACTGAAGCTTTCTTT. It is translated as CASSLRLNTEAFF. The full variable domain, in which reference TRBV5-1 and TRBJ1-1 provide the parts outside the CDR3, is KAGVTQTPRYLIKTRGQQVTLSCSPISGHRSVSWYQQTPGQGLQFLFEYFSETQRNKGNFPGRFSGRQFSNSRSEMNVSTLELGDSALYLCASSLRLNTEAFFGQGTRLTVV.

The rearrangement links TRBV14 to TRBJ1-1; D might be TRBD1 (5 bases). The germline CDR1 and CDR2 sequences are SGHDN and FVKESK. V shed 5 bases and J shed 0 bases, with 19 bases lying between them. This CDR3 has 17 amino acids. CDR3 sequence (DNA): TGTGCCAGCAGCATAATAAGGAGGAGGGGAATGAACACTGAAGCTTTCTTT. Amino acids: CASSIIRRRGMNTEAFF.

The CDR3 bases are TGTGCCAGCTCACCACAAACCGGGACAGCCATACGGCCCCAGCATTTT. Translated, it gives CASSPQTGTAIRPQHF. The J gene is TRBJ1-5, the V gene TRBV18; 7 bases map to TRBD1. The germline CDR1 and CDR2 sequences are KGHSH and LQKENI. J gave up 9 bases and V 1 base, and 12 bases lay outside the gene matches. This CDR3 comprises 16 residues.

This clone was detected once. V gene TRBV19 combines with J gene TRBJ2-7; D possibly corresponds to TRBD2 (6 bases). The CDR3 is 14 amino acids. Trimming stripped 3 bases from V and 6 bases from J, with 15 bases between. CDR1 is LNHDA and CDR2 is SQIVND in the germline V gene (reference sequence). The CDR3 DNA reads TGTGCCAGTAGTATTCGGGACGGGGAGGTCGAGCAGTACTTC. Amino acids: CASSIRDGEVEQYF.

The chain combines TRBV14 with TRBJ1-5, with D possibly matching TRBD1 (5 bases). Germline CDR1 and CDR2: SGHDN and FVKESK. CDR3 length: 13 residues. With 4 bases removed from V and 8 bases from J, the gap between germline ends came to 12 bases. The CDR3: CASSRVGGEPQHF. Written as DNA, the CDR3 is TGTGCCAGCAGCCGAGTTGGGGGGGAGCCCCAGCATTTT.

The chain joins TRBV27 to TRBJ2-5; maybe TRBD1 (6 bases). In germline, CDR1 is MNHEY, CDR2 SMNVEV (reference sequence). The CDR3 is made up of 14 amino acids. V lost 4 bases and J 2 bases, leaving 11 bases between the germline ends. The CDR3 nucleotides are TGTGCCAGCAGTTGGGATAGGGGGCAAGAGACCCAGTACTTC. It yields the protein CASSWDRGQETQYF.

The chain uses TRBV7-2 and TRBJ1-2; D unresolved. This CDR3 is built from 15 residues. Trimming shortened V by 4 bases and J by 5 bases, and 17 bases separated the two germline ends. CDR1 is SGHTA and CDR2 is FQGNSA in the germline V gene. CDR3 residues: CASSSAGVGLYGYTF. CDR3 nucleotides: TGTGCCAGCAGCTCAGCCGGGGTGGGTCTATATGGCTACACCTTC.

The count of this clone is one. The J gene is TRBJ2-3, the V gene TRBV6-5; no definite D call. The CDR3 is 14 amino acids. Trimming stripped 2 bases from V and 4 bases from J, with 10 bases between. The germline CDR1 and CDR2 sequences are MNHEY and SVGAGI. CDR3 coding DNA: TGTGCCAGCAGTTACAATCCGGGTTCAGATACGCAGTATTTT. Its translation: CASSYNPGSDTQYF.

This clone was observed once. The chain uses TRBV28 and TRBJ1-2; 9 bases fit TRBD1. Germline lookup yields CDR1 MDHEN and CDR2 SYDVKM. With 6 bases clipped from V and 8 bases from J, the junction kept 7 bases outside the gene matches. This CDR3 contains 13 residues. The CDR3 DNA is TGTGCCAGCAGCCAAGGGGACAGGGACGGCTACACCTTC. This encodes CASSQGDRDGYTF.

The chain has TRBV28 and TRBJ1-2, with no clear D. V lost 11 bases, J lost 8 bases, and 21 bases lay in between. Germline CDR1 reads MDHEN; CDR2 reads SYDVKM. CDR3 length: 13 amino acids. Here the CDR3 DNA reads TGTGCCTCTCAGAGCTTAGGAACGGAGGGCTACACCTTC. It yields the protein CASQSLGTEGYTF.

CDR3 in DNA: TGTGCCAGCAGTGAAATGCCGGGACAGAACAATCAGCCCCAGCATTTT. Protein product: CASSEMPGQNNQPQHF. The chain combines TRBV6-1 with TRBJ1-5; the match to TRBD1 covers 7 bases. Germline CDR1 MNHNS, CDR2 SASEGT. The CDR3 runs to 16 residues. The junction had 7 bases not matched to a gene; V was cut back by 2 bases and J by 3 bases.

This chain joins TRBV7-9 and TRBJ1-2, with 7 bases that match TRBD1. V was clipped by 4 bases and J by 6 bases; unmatched bases: 5. Per the germline V gene, CDR1 is SEHNR and CDR2 is FQNEAQ (reference sequence). This CDR3 region has 13 residues. The CDR3 region is CASSSTGHDGYTF. In nucleotides, the CDR3 is TGTGCCAGCAGCTCGACAGGGCATGATGGCTACACCTTC.

V is TRBV29-1 and J is TRBJ2-1; a possible D gene is TRBD2 (5 bases). Germline values: CDR1 SQVTM, CDR2 ANQGSEA. The ends were cut back, 6 bases at V and 5 bases at J, with 14 bases in the middle. CDR3 length: 13 amino acids. The CDR3 DNA sequence: TGCAGCGTCTTTAGCGCCGAGGACAATGAGCAGTTCTTC. This gives the protein CSVFSAEDNEQFF.

This chain uses TRBV27 with TRBJ1-1; D is uncertain. Germline-derived CDR1 and CDR2 are MNHEY and SMNVEV (reference sequence). V lost 4 bases and J 2 bases, leaving 8 bases between the germline ends. This CDR3 comprises 13 residues. CDR3: CASSWAVNTEAFF. The DNA of the CDR3 is TGTGCCAGCAGTTGGGCAGTAAACACTGAAGCTTTCTTT.

The rearrangement uses TRBV28 and TRBJ2-5, with 12 nucleotides matching TRBD2. The CDR3 length is 16 residues. After removal of 5 bases from V and 2 bases from J, the junction contained 6 bases not matched to a gene. Germline CDR1 reads MDHEN; CDR2 reads SYDVKM. The CDR3 DNA reads TGTGCCAGCAGTGTGAGCCTAGCGGGAGGGCAAGAGACCCAGTACTTC. Protein product: CASSVSLAGGQETQYF.

This chain's CDR3 is CAWVSSPATGSGGYTF. The DNA of the CDR3 is TGTGCCTGGGTATCAAGCCCCGCGACAGGGTCGGGCGGCTACACCTTC. The chain employs TRBV30 and TRBJ1-2, with 7 nucleotides matching TRBD1. The germline V gene encodes CDR1 GTSNPN and CDR2 SVGIG (reference sequence). The CDR3 is 16 residues long. V gave up 5 bases and J gave up 8 bases; unmatched junction bases: 20.

The V and J genes are TRBV4-1 and TRBJ1-4; perhaps TRBD1 as D (5 bases). This CDR3 contains 13 residues. CDR1 is MGHRA and CDR2 is YSYEKL in the germline V gene. V gave up 8 bases and J gave up 15 bases, with 22 bases separating them. CDR3 amino acids: CASAKAGGGGVFF. Here the CDR3 DNA reads TGCGCCAGCGCGAAAGCGGGGGGGGGTGGTGTGTTTTTT.

V is TRBV6-5 and J is TRBJ1-5; 7 bases are shared with TRBD1. CDR3 size: 13 residues. Germline-derived CDR1 and CDR2 are MNHEY and SVGAGI. J gave up 7 bases and V 5 bases, and 5 bases lay outside the gene matches. In nucleotides, the CDR3 is TGTGCCAGCAGTACAGGGGCCCGGCAGCCCCAGCATTTT. This codes for CASSTGARQPQHF.

This clone was picked up one time. The CDR3 reads CASTEGAQETQYF. The CDR3 DNA reads TGTGCCAGCACCGAGGGTGCGCAAGAGACCCAGTACTTC. V gene TRBV28 combines with J gene TRBJ2-5; weak D call: TRBD2 (5 bases). The CDR3 covers 13 residues. The V end was cut by 7 bases, the J end by 2 bases, with 11 bases between. CDR1 is MDHEN and CDR2 is SYDVKM in the germline V gene.